These 17 T cell receptor beta chains were all obtained from the same sample, sequenced in a study of blood T cells in healthy people across ages (dated by TCRdb to the mid-2010s). The method was 5' RACE. The sequencing machine was an Illumina HiSeq 2500. The second PCR ran for about 6 to 11 cycles and used a J-beta primer mix along with a sample-barcoded 5' primer. TCRdb reanalyzed the raw reads on its own, using fastp at Q25 for trimming and MiXCR for clone calling, and kept in-frame beta chains. All rows with the same CDR3 protein become a single entry with the most common DNA and genes. Here the sample has hundreds of thousands of distinct CDR3 sequences; 35% to 45% occur a single time. The ten biggest clones cover 20% to 25% of the sample. What was sequenced was blood. The receptors here all came from a woman between 55 and 75 years old in good health.

V is TRBV18 and J is TRBJ2-1, with 13 bases identical to TRBD2. This CDR3 has 18 amino acids. Per germline, CDR1 KGHSH and CDR2 LQKENI. J lost 1 base, V lost 4 bases, and 7 bases had no gene match. CDR3 nucleotides: TGTGCCAGCTCACTGTGGACTAGCGGGGGAGAATCCTACAATGAGCAGTTCTTC. This gives the protein CASSLWTSGGESYNEQFF.

The CDR3 region has the DNA TGTGCCAGCAGTTTATCTAGGGCGGAGACCCAGTACTTC. Translating gives CASSLSRAETQYF. The chain has TRBV27 and TRBJ2-7; D not resolved. TRBJ2-5 matches the DNA end more closely, so the J call is doubtful. This CDR3 is 13 amino acids long. Germline V gives CDR1 MNHEY, CDR2 SMNVEV (reference sequence).

The chain employs TRBV20-1 and TRBJ2-1; 12 nucleotides match TRBD2. The V segment lost 0 bases and the J segment 6 bases; nucleotides outside the gene matches: 12. The CDR3 is 18 residues long. Germline values: CDR1 DFQATT, CDR2 SNEGSKA (reference sequence). CDR3 DNA: TGCAGTGCTAGAGATTGGAGGCTAGCGGGGGGGCGAGGCAATGAGCAGTTCTTC. Protein: CSARDWRLAGGRGNEQFF.

The table lists this clonotype with many counts. This chain links TRBV20-1 with TRBJ2-5; TRBD2 matches at 8 bases. Trimming cost V 5 bases and J 3 bases; bases outside gene matches: 5. Looked up from germline, CDR1 is DFQATT and CDR2 is SNEGSKA (reference sequence). The CDR3 runs to 13 residues. CDR3 amino acids: CSAPFSGEETQYF. CDR3 in DNA: TGCAGTGCTCCCTTTAGCGGGGAAGAGACCCAGTACTTC.

V is TRBV7-8 and J is TRBJ1-5, with a tentative D call TRBD1 (6 bases). V was trimmed by 1 base and J by 0 bases, leaving 16 bases between them. The length of the CDR3 is 18 residues. Germline lookup yields CDR1 SGHVS and CDR2 FQNEAQ. CDR3 sequence (DNA): TGTGCCAGCAGCTTAGGCCTAGGAAGGGGGTATAGCAATCAGCCCCAGCATTTT. It codes for CASSLGLGRGYSNQPQHF.

Remarks on this clonotype: Sequence at one end of the junction differs from germline and may be a read error. V is TRBV5-1 and J is TRBJ2-7; TRBD1 aligns across 10 bases. The CDR3 contains 18 residues. CDR1 is SGHRS, CDR2 YFSETQ, per germline. The CDR3 loop reads CVSSKLTPGQGRTYEQYF. As DNA, the CDR3 is TGCGTCAGCAGCAAGCTCACTCCGGGACAGGGGAGGACCTACGAGCAGTACTTC.

This clonotype was seen a handful of times. The chain joins TRBV10-3 to TRBJ1-2; 9 bases match TRBD1. The germline CDR1 and CDR2 sequences are ENHRY and SYGVKD. After removal of 11 bases from V and 2 bases from J, the junction contained 9 bases not matched to a gene. There are 14 residues in the CDR3. The CDR3 region has the DNA TGTGCCGCACTTAATGACAGGGGGAACTATGGCTACACCTTC. This sequence encodes CAALNDRGNYGYTF.

Turning to this clonotype: A junction boundary mismatches the germline segment, possibly from a read error. V and J are TRBV20-1 and TRBJ2-1, with D tentatively TRBD1 (6 bases). The CDR3 runs to 15 residues. Germline lookup yields CDR1 DFQATT and CDR2 SNEGSKA (reference sequence). CDR3 DNA sequence: TGCAGTGCGAGAGTGTCAGGGGCCTCCCCCGAGACCCAGTTCTTC. Its translation is CSARVSGASPETQFF.

The V call is TRBV7-2, the J call TRBJ2-7; TRBD2 matches at 14 bases. CDR1 is SGHTA and CDR2 is FQGNSA in the germline V gene. J gave up 5 bases and V 5 bases, and 5 bases lay outside the gene matches. This CDR3 region has 15 residues. In DNA form, the CDR3 reads TGTGCCAGCAGCGAACCGGGACTAGCGGGAGACGAGCAGTACTTC. Residues: CASSEPGLAGDEQYF.

This clonotype appeared a few times. J is TRBJ2-7 and V is TRBV10-2; tentative D call: TRBD1 (6 bases). In germline, CDR1 is WSHSY, CDR2 SAAADI. This CDR3 has 14 residues. Trimming pared 6 bases from V and 6 bases from J, leaving 18 bases between. CDR3 DNA: TGCGCCAGCAGCGCACGGGACATCCCCGGCGAGCAGTACTTC. Translated: CASSARDIPGEQYF.

This rearrangement joins TRBV12-3 or TRBV12-4 to TRBJ2-3; 8 bases line up with TRBD1. V dropped 6 bases and J dropped 7; count of bases not matched to a gene: 9. This CDR3 is 14 amino acids long. The CDR3 coding sequence is TGTGCCAGCAGAGACAGGGGCGCTAGTTATACGCAGTATTTT. As protein: CASRDRGASYTQYF.

The chain recombines TRBV10-2 with TRBJ1-1, with 12 bases lining up with TRBD1. Germline-derived CDR1 and CDR2 are WSHSY and SAAADI. Losses at the gene ends were 6 bases for V and 3 bases for J; bases not matched to a gene: 5. The CDR3 runs 15 residues. As DNA, the CDR3 is TGCGCCAGCAGCCGGGACAGGGGGCTTTACACTGAAGCTTTCTTT. Protein product: CASSRDRGLYTEAFF.

This clonotype was seen many times. The rearrangement joins TRBV7-2 to TRBJ2-7; TRBD1 might be the D (6 bases). The CDR3 is made up of 14 amino acids. The V and J ends lost 6 bases and 0 bases respectively, with 12 bases between them. Germline values: CDR1 SGHTA, CDR2 FQGNSA. The CDR3 loop is CASSRQVSSYEQYF. Written as DNA, the CDR3 is TGTGCCAGCAGTAGACAGGTCAGCTCCTACGAGCAGTACTTC. Drawing the rest from reference TRBV7-2 and TRBJ2-7, the complete variable domain is GAGVSQSPSNKVTEKGKDVELRCDPISGHTALYWYRQSLGQGLEFLIYFQGNSAPDKSGLPSDRFSAERTGGSVSTLTIQRTQQEDSAVYLCASSRQVSSYEQYFGPGTRLTVT.

This clonotype was seen a few times. The V call is TRBV14, the J call TRBJ2-3; the D gene is possibly TRBD1 (6 bases). The CDR3 spans 16 residues. Looked up from germline, CDR1 is SGHDN and CDR2 is FVKESK. Trimming pared 1 base from V and 3 bases from J, leaving 14 bases between. CDR3: CASSQGAGDFTDTQYF. CDR3 nucleotides: TGTGCCAGCAGCCAAGGTGCAGGGGATTTTACAGATACGCAGTATTTT.

The genes are TRBV3-1 and TRBJ2-7; 8 nucleotides align to TRBD2. CDR3 length equals 16 residues. CDR1 and CDR2 (germline): LGHDT, YNNKEL (reference sequence). V was pared by 3 bases and J by 0 bases, with 7 bases of the junction left unmatched. CDR3 sequence reads: CASSQVAGRSSYEQYF. CDR3 nucleotide sequence: TGTGCCAGCAGCCAGGTAGCGGGGCGGAGCTCCTACGAGCAGTACTTC.

This chain joins TRBV5-1 and TRBJ1-1, with 7 positions matching TRBD1. The germline CDR1 and CDR2 sequences are SGHRS and YFSETQ. The length of the CDR3 is 13 residues. Trimming at V came to 5 bases and at J to 3 bases, leaving 4 bases not matched to a gene. CDR3 amino acids: CASRGGADTEAFF. CDR3 DNA sequence: TGCGCCAGCAGAGGGGGCGCGGACACTGAAGCTTTCTTT.

This clonotype appeared a single time. This chain joins TRBV12-3 or TRBV12-4 and TRBJ2-5; 12 bases line up with TRBD2. The CDR3 is made up of 16 amino acids. V lost 9 bases and J lost 5; bases outside the gene matches: 13. CDR3 residues: CASSFGLAGLGETQYF. Here the CDR3 DNA reads TGTGCCAGTTCCTTCGGACTAGCGGGGTTGGGGGAGACCCAGTACTTC.